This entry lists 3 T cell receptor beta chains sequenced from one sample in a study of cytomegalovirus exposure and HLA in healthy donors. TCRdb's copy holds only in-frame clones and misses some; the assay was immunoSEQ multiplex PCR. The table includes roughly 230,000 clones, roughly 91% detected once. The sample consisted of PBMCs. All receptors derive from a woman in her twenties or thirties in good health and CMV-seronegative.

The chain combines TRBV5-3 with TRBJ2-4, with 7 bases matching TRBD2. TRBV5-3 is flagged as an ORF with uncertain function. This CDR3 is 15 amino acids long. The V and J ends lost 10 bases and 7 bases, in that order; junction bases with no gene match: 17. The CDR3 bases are TGTGCCCCTACCGGTGGGCCGGGAGGTGGGAACATTCAGTACTTC. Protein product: CAPTGGPGGGNIQYF.

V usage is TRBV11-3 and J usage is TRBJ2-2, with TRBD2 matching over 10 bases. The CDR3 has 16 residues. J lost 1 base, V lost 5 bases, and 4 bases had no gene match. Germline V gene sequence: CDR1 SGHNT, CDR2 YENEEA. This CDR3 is CASSTRTSGNTGELFF. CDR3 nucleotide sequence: TGTGCCAGCAGCACCCGGACTAGCGGGAACACCGGGGAGCTGTTTTTT.

The CDR3, as DNA: TGTGCCAGCAGCCCCAGTCTCCGGTTTAACGCTGAAGCTTTCTTT. Amino acids: CASSPSLRFNAEAFF. The chain has TRBV7-9 and TRBJ1-1; D gene unclear. V gave up 5 bases and J gave up 6 bases, with 19 bases separating them. CDR1 and CDR2 (germline): SEHNR, FQNEAQ (reference sequence). CDR3 length equals 15 residues.